The 28 T cell receptor beta chains reported below all come from one sample, sequenced in a study of T-cell memory formation after mild COVID-19. TCRdb passed the 5' RACE reads through MiXCR, listing each CDR3 protein once. The sample has about 400,000 distinct CDR3 sequences; over 13% are singletons. The sequenced sample was PBMCs or a T cell subset sorted from them (not recorded which). These receptor sequences come from a man between 18 and 29 years old who had mild COVID-19 (a few samples of this study predate the infection). Cell type and time point are not known.

This clonotype was recorded a few times. The chain employs TRBV11-2 and TRBJ2-1; D perhaps matches TRBD2 (5 bases). With 1 base removed from V and 0 bases from J, the gap between germline ends came to 13 bases. This CDR3 spans 17 amino acids. CDR1 SGHAT and CDR2 FQNNGV come from the germline V gene. CDR3 nucleotides: TGTGCCAGCAGCTTAGTGTCTAGCCAGAGCTCCTACAATGAGCAGTTCTTC. The encoded protein is CASSLVSSQSSYNEQFF.

This clonotype was found a few times. This chain links TRBV7-2 with TRBJ1-5; TRBD1 agrees at 7 bases. With V trimmed by 1 base and J by 4 bases, 7 bases remained unmatched. This CDR3 has 16 amino acids. Looked up from germline, CDR1 is SGHTA and CDR2 is FQGNSA. The CDR3 protein is CASSLGPTGLNQPQHF. CDR3 nucleotide sequence: TGTGCCAGCAGCTTAGGGCCGACAGGGTTAAATCAGCCCCAGCATTTT.

This clonotype showed up just a few times. The V call is TRBV18, the J call TRBJ1-2; possible D gene TRBD1, 5 bases. CDR3 length: 18 residues. The germline CDR1 and CDR2 sequences are KGHSH and LQKENI. The V and J ends lost 0 bases and 0 bases respectively, with 17 bases between them. The CDR3 DNA follows: TGTGCCAGCTCACCACCGAGCGGGGCTCCGCAGACTAACTATGGCTACACCTTC. It specifies CASSPPSGAPQTNYGYTF.

The genes are TRBV6-4 and TRBJ2-7; the D gene is possibly TRBD1 (5 bases). V gave up 0 bases and J gave up 1 base, with 19 bases separating them. CDR1 and CDR2 from the germline V gene are MRHNA and SNTAGT. The CDR3 runs 18 residues. The CDR3 spells CASSDSRFMQGNSYEQYV. The DNA for the CDR3 is TGTGCCAGCAGTGACTCGAGATTTATGCAGGGCAATTCCTACGAGCAGTACGTC.

The V gene is TRBV25-1, the J gene TRBJ1-4, with D uncertain. The CDR3 runs to 14 residues. V shed 5 bases and J shed 2 bases, with 9 bases lying between them. In germline, CDR1 is MGHDK, CDR2 SYGVNS. CDR3 protein: CASSTSRTNEKLFF. DNA for the CDR3: TGTGCCAGCAGTACAAGTCGTACTAATGAAAAACTGTTTTTT.

The chain combines TRBV12-3 or TRBV12-4 with TRBJ1-1; D not resolved. Trimming shortened V by 3 bases and J by 3 bases, and 8 bases separated the two germline ends. The CDR3 is 13 residues long. The CDR3 loop reads CASSFLEDTEAFF. The CDR3, as DNA: TGTGCCAGCAGTTTTCTAGAGGACACTGAAGCTTTCTTT.

The J gene is TRBJ2-4, the V gene TRBV4-3, with D possibly TRBD1 on 5 matching bases. There are 14 residues in the CDR3. Trimming pared 0 bases from V and 4 bases from J, leaving 7 bases between. CDR1 LGHNA and CDR2 YSLEER come from the germline V gene. The chain's CDR3 is CASSQDPGKNIQYF. CDR3 DNA sequence: TGCGCCAGCAGCCAAGATCCAGGGAAAAACATTCAGTACTTC.

V and J are TRBV5-1 and TRBJ2-1; D possibly corresponds to TRBD1 (5 bases). V lost 0 bases to trimming and J lost 6 bases, with 10 bases between them. CDR1 and CDR2 (germline): SGHRS, YFSETQ. This CDR3 is built from 14 residues. CDR3 protein: CASSLATVTNEQFF. Here the CDR3 DNA reads TGCGCCAGCAGCTTGGCGACAGTAACCAATGAGCAGTTCTTC.

In this sample, this clonotype turned up a few times. CDR3 in DNA: TGTGCCAGCAGTTCCTGGGGGAGGGGGCCAACTAATGAAAAACTGTTTTTT. It yields the protein CASSSWGRGPTNEKLFF. The chain uses TRBV12-3 or TRBV12-4 and TRBJ1-4, with 7 bases matching TRBD1. V lost 4 bases to trimming and J lost 0 bases; unmatched junction nucleotides: 8. The CDR3 runs 17 residues.

The CDR3 DNA reads as TGTGCCAGCAGCTCCCCCACGGCGGGGCTAGTCTATGGCTACACCTTC. Its translation: CASSSPTAGLVYGYTF. The chain uses TRBV11-2 and TRBJ1-2, with a tentative D call TRBD1 (5 bases). Trimming shortened V by 4 bases and J by 4 bases, and 19 bases separated the two germline ends. Looked up from germline, CDR1 is SGHAT and CDR2 is FQNNGV. The CDR3 contains 16 residues.

The chain recombines TRBV4-1 with TRBJ1-6; no clear D gene. There are 17 residues in the CDR3. CDR1 is MGHRA and CDR2 is YSYEKL in the germline V gene. Trimming took 0 bases from V and 4 from J, leaving 13 bases between them. CDR3 in amino acids: CASSQEHHPSYNSPLHF. As DNA, the CDR3 is TGCGCCAGCAGCCAAGAACACCACCCCTCTTATAATTCACCCCTCCACTTT.

The sample holds many counts of this clonotype. The chain is built from TRBV12-3 or TRBV12-4 and TRBJ2-5; 10 nucleotides match TRBD2. V lost 5 bases, J lost 5 bases, and 5 bases stayed unmatched. The CDR3 covers 14 residues. CDR3 residues: CASSNSGGSETQYF. In nucleotides, the CDR3 is TGTGCCAGCAGTAATAGCGGGGGGTCGGAGACCCAGTACTTC.

This clonotype was counted between two and nine times. The chain couples TRBV3-1 to TRBJ2-3; D unclear. CDR1 LGHDT and CDR2 YNNKEL come from the germline V gene (reference sequence). Trimming cost V 4 bases and J 10 bases, with 9 bases left between them. The CDR3 runs 11 residues. The CDR3 bases are TGTGCCAGCAGCCTGGGCAGCGCGCAGTATTTT. Its translation is CASSLGSAQYF.

This clonotype was detected only a few times. The V call is TRBV7-3, the J call TRBJ1-2, with 8 positions matching TRBD1. Germline CDR1 reads SGHTA; CDR2 reads FQGTGA. The CDR3 has 13 residues. V dropped 4 bases and J dropped 8; count of bases not matched to a gene: 6. The CDR3 DNA sequence: TGTGCCAGCAGCTCCTCGACAGGGGACGGCTACACCTTC. Its translation is CASSSSTGDGYTF.

The chain recombines TRBV7-2 with TRBJ2-5, with 9 bases identical to TRBD2. This CDR3 spans 14 amino acids. CDR1 is SGHTA and CDR2 is FQGNSA in the germline V gene. The junction had 4 bases not matched to a gene; V was cut back by 4 bases and J by 4 bases. The CDR3 spells CASSYGTSRETQYF. CDR3 nucleotide sequence: TGTGCCAGCAGCTACGGGACTAGCCGAGAGACCCAGTACTTC.

The CDR3 is CSAGIDRTQETQYF. For the CDR3, the DNA is TGCAGTGCTGGGATCGACAGAACCCAAGAGACCCAGTACTTC. The chain joins TRBV20-1 to TRBJ2-5; maybe TRBD1 (5 bases). CDR1 and CDR2 from the germline V gene are DFQATT and SNEGSKA (reference sequence). Trimming stripped 5 bases from V and 1 base from J, with 14 bases between. This CDR3 comprises 14 residues.

In this sample, this clonotype turned up a few times. The chain uses TRBV7-9 and TRBJ1-2, with 8 bases lining up with TRBD1. CDR1 is SEHNR, CDR2 FQNEAQ, per germline (reference sequence). After removal of 2 bases from V and 6 bases from J, the junction contained 5 bases not matched to a gene. The CDR3 contains 14 residues. The CDR3 loop reads CASSLRQGSHGYTF. The CDR3 coding sequence is TGTGCCAGCAGCTTACGACAGGGGAGCCATGGCTACACCTTC.

This clonotype was seen ten or more times. The V call is TRBV5-1, the J call TRBJ2-3; D not resolved. This CDR3 spans 13 amino acids. V was trimmed by 2 bases and J by 6 bases, leaving 10 bases between them. Germline values: CDR1 SGHRS, CDR2 YFSETQ. For the CDR3, the DNA is TGCGCCAGCAGCTTTGCAGGCCCGGATACGCAGTATTTT. Amino acid sequence: CASSFAGPDTQYF.

J is TRBJ2-3 and V is TRBV11-2, with D possibly matching TRBD2 (5 bases). Germline V lookup: CDR1 SGHAT, CDR2 FQNNGV. The CDR3 has 15 residues. The germline V and J ends were trimmed by 6 bases and 5 bases, with 18 bases remaining between them. CDR3 DNA: TGTGCCAGCAGTTTCTTAAGAACGGGGTTAGATACGCAGTATTTT. It is translated as CASSFLRTGLDTQYF.

A few counts support this clonotype. The rearrangement links TRBV20-1 to TRBJ2-7; no clear D gene. V lost 6 bases to trimming and J lost 3 bases, with 21 bases between them. This CDR3 has 15 residues. Germline CDR1 reads DFQATT; CDR2 reads SNEGSKA (reference sequence). This CDR3 is CSAVPLHGSSYEQYF. The CDR3 nucleotides read TGCAGTGCCGTGCCCCTCCACGGTTCAAGCTACGAGCAGTACTTC.

The sample holds a few counts of this clonotype. This chain links TRBV7-6 with TRBJ1-5, with a weak D call TRBD1 (5 bases). CDR1 and CDR2 (germline): SGHVS, FNYEAQ. V lost 1 base to trimming and J lost 6 bases, with 10 bases between them. This CDR3 has 14 amino acids. The CDR3 is CASSLGKGSQPQHF. In nucleotides, the CDR3 is TGTGCCAGCAGCTTAGGAAAGGGGAGTCAGCCCCAGCATTTT.

This clonotype was seen a handful of times. The genes are TRBV6-5 and TRBJ2-7; 9 bases align to TRBD1. The CDR3 extends over 14 amino acids. V shed 2 bases, J shed 6 bases, and the junction held 5 bases outside the gene matches. Looked up from germline, CDR1 is MNHEY and CDR2 is SVGAGI. As DNA, the CDR3 is TGTGCCAGCAGTTACATCGACAGGGGGGGCGAGCAGTACTTC. Translating gives CASSYIDRGGEQYF.

The chain recombines TRBV30 with TRBJ1-3; no clear D gene. The germline V gene encodes CDR1 GTSNPN and CDR2 SVGIG (reference sequence). The CDR3 is 15 amino acids. The V end was cut by 2 bases, the J end by 0 bases, with 11 bases between. In DNA form, the CDR3 reads TGTGCCTGGAGTCCCGGTGTTAGCTCTGGAAACACCATATATTTT. As protein: CAWSPGVSSGNTIYF.

In this sample, this clonotype turned up a few times. V gene TRBV27 combines with J gene TRBJ2-3; possibly TRBD1 for D (6 bases). Looked up from germline, CDR1 is MNHEY and CDR2 is SMNVEV (reference sequence). The CDR3 is 13 amino acids. V lost 0 bases to trimming and J lost 10 bases, with 11 bases between them. The CDR3 DNA is TGTGCCAGCAGTTTATCCGGACAGAATCCGCAGTATTTT. Amino acid sequence: CASSLSGQNPQYF.

V usage is TRBV5-1 and J usage is TRBJ2-1; 8 bases match TRBD1. V was pared by 4 bases and J by 9 bases, with 6 bases of the junction left unmatched. CDR1 and CDR2 (germline): SGHRS, YFSETQ. The CDR3 is made up of 13 amino acids. Written as DNA, the CDR3 is TGCGCCAGCAGCGTCGGGACAGGCAGTGAGCAGTTCTTC. It yields the protein CASSVGTGSEQFF.

This clonotype was seen more than once but under ten times. V usage is TRBV7-9 and J usage is TRBJ2-5; D remains unclear. The V gene's germline CDR1 is SEHNR and CDR2 FQNEAQ (reference sequence). Trimming removed 5 bases at V and 6 bases at J, with 16 bases between. The CDR3 spans 14 residues. CDR3 residues: CASSGQLDGKTQYF. The CDR3, as DNA: TGTGCCAGCAGCGGGCAGTTGGATGGGAAGACCCAGTACTTC.

The V and J genes are TRBV4-1 and TRBJ2-2; 8 bases are a match to TRBD2. The CDR3 length is 16 residues. Germline V gene sequence: CDR1 MGHRA, CDR2 YSYEKL. V was pared by 4 bases and J by 7 bases, with 11 bases of the junction left unmatched. This chain's CDR3 is CASSRRERGTIGELFF. In DNA form, the CDR3 reads TGCGCCAGCAGCCGAAGGGAGCGGGGGACTATCGGGGAGCTGTTTTTT.

This clonotype has a count of ten or more. The V call is TRBV5-6, the J call TRBJ1-2; possibly TRBD1 for D (5 bases). This CDR3 region has 13 residues. V lost 4 bases to trimming and J lost 5 bases, with 12 bases between them. Germline loops: CDR1 SGHDT, CDR2 YYEEEE. The CDR3 nucleotides are TGTGCCAGCAGCCCGCCGACAGCGTATGGCTACACCTTC. It is translated as CASSPPTAYGYTF.